Detailed here is one TCR beta chain. Germline V gene data show CDR1 as MGHRA and CDR2 as YSYEKL. The CDR3 contains 13 residues. The ends were cut back, 7 bases at V and 5 bases at J, with 13 bases in the middle. These data are taken from a study of blood T cell repertoires in COVID-19. Generated by immunoSEQ multiplex PCR, the TCRdb table keeps only in-frame clones and is missing some. The table shows 190,000 or so clones, with roughly 94% occurring only once. This clonotype originated in a young man with COVID-19, enrolled during active disease. Sequencing input: peripheral blood. The V gene is TRBV4-1, the J gene TRBJ2-3, with D uncertain. The CDR3 is CASKRPGGDTQYF. The CDR3, as DNA: TGCGCCAGCAAAAGGCCAGGTGGAGATACGCAGTATTTT.